This is a list of T cell receptor beta chains from one sample in a study of cytomegalovirus exposure and HLA in healthy donors. Sequenced by immunoSEQ multiplex PCR; TCRdb stores in-frame clones only, minus some. The repertoire holds some 81,000 clones, approximately 77% seen once, with around 10% in the top ten. Sequencing used PBMCs. The receptors come from a woman between 35 and 50 years old in good health and CMV-seropositive. Both conserved end residues are part of each CDR3. Fields, in order: CDR3 protein, J gene, V gene.

CDR3 protein: CASSLSLATHYEQYF
J gene: TRBJ2-7
V gene: TRBV27

CDR3 protein: CASTQIRDSLNNEQFF
J gene: TRBJ2-1
V gene: TRBV7-8

CDR3 protein: CASSPTDNYGYTF
J gene: TRBJ1-2
V gene: TRBV5-4

CDR3 protein: CASCSRPYNEQFF
J gene: TRBJ2-1
V gene: TRBV27

CDR3 protein: CAWSVHGRGTGEQYF
J gene: TRBJ2-7
V gene: TRBV30

CDR3 protein: CSVEGEPGQTYGYTF
J gene: TRBJ1-2
V gene: TRBV29-1

CDR3 protein: CASSEWTGVNYGYTF
J gene: TRBJ1-2
V gene: TRBV6-1

CDR3 protein: CASSRNGGGGATDTQYF
J gene: TRBJ2-3
V gene: TRBV4-1

CDR3 protein: CASSRMAGIGANVLTF
J gene: TRBJ2-6
V gene: TRBV5-1

CDR3 protein: CAWKGAISYEQYF
J gene: TRBJ2-7
V gene: TRBV30

CDR3 protein: CASSYIGTGANYGYTF
J gene: TRBJ1-2
V gene: TRBV7-2

CDR3 protein: CASTSLGGRNEQFF
J gene: TRBJ2-1
V gene: TRBV19

CDR3 protein: CASSPGQGGIGNTIYF
J gene: TRBJ1-3
V gene: TRBV7-2

CDR3 protein: CASTGRSYEQYF
J gene: TRBJ2-7
V gene: TRBV5-1

CDR3 protein: CAWSVVQVAWTQYF
J gene: TRBJ2-5
V gene: TRBV30

CDR3 protein: CASSPVLGGTEAFF
J gene: TRBJ1-1
V gene: TRBV9

CDR3 protein: CASSFGSTGPNTEAFF
J gene: TRBJ1-1
V gene: TRBV7-9

CDR3 protein: CASSLVAGVPDTQYF
J gene: TRBJ2-3
V gene: TRBV7-6

CDR3 protein: CSAHRDRGHETQYF
J gene: TRBJ2-5
V gene: TRBV29-1

CDR3 protein: CASSLEWLAYEQYF
J gene: TRBJ2-7
V gene: TRBV7-9

CDR3 protein: CASSTTGLPDTQYF
J gene: TRBJ2-3
V gene: TRBV6-5

CDR3 protein: CASGITGGSEQYF
J gene: TRBJ2-7
V gene: TRBV12-5

CDR3 protein: CASSAIGQGDSNYGYTF
J gene: TRBJ1-2
V gene: TRBV13

CDR3 protein: CASIAWGDRTDTQYF
J gene: TRBJ2-3
V gene: TRBV11-2